The present TCR beta chain was sequenced within a study of cytomegalovirus exposure and HLA in healthy donors. Repertoires were generated with immunoSEQ multiplex PCR, while TCRdb's copy carries only in-frame clones and drops some. The sample consists of 100,000 to 150,000 clones, under 90% of them appearing once. This clone was seen only a few times. Its antigen is not known. Findings and limits, study-wide: Three of the chains that were CMV-associated were confirmed in vitro to be specific for CMV antigens. The study designated 150 or so TCR beta chains cytomegalovirus-associated.

The CDR3 length is 14 residues. The J segment lost 8 bases and the V segment lost 5 bases, leaving 8 bases of the junction unmatched. Germline V gives CDR1 MNHEY, CDR2 SMNVEV (reference sequence). Sequencing used PBMCs. The chain uses TRBV27 and TRBJ1-2; 10 bases fit TRBD1. The sequence was collected from a young woman in good health and CMV-seronegative. This CDR3 is CASSVRDRGNGYTF. The DNA of the CDR3 is TGTGCCAGCAGTGTCCGGGACAGGGGAAACGGCTACACCTTC.